This T cell receptor (beta chain) was documented in a study of early T cells in non-severe SARS-CoV-2 infection. Germline V gene data show CDR1 as DFQATT and CDR2 as SNEGSKA (reference sequence). After removal of 6 bases from V and 3 bases from J, the junction contained 7 bases not matched to a gene. The CDR3 is 13 amino acids. This clonotype was seen many times. What it binds is not known. Study conclusions and caveats: Using VDJdb, the matching emphasized anti-spike CD8 responses while missing private and CD4 specificities.

TCRdb processed the 5' RACE reads anew with MiXCR; each CDR3 protein has one entry. The sample lists roughly 50,000 distinct CDR3 sequences; around a tenth were seen once. The gene calls are TRBV20-1 and TRBJ2-7, with TRBD2 matching 8 bases. Sample: whole blood. This TCR derives from an adult who was a healthcare worker with PCR-confirmed SARS-CoV-2 infection or an uninfected control (not recorded which). CDR3: CSAEVAGHYEQYF. The CDR3 nucleotides are TGCAGTGCGGAAGTAGCGGGACACTACGAGCAGTACTTC.